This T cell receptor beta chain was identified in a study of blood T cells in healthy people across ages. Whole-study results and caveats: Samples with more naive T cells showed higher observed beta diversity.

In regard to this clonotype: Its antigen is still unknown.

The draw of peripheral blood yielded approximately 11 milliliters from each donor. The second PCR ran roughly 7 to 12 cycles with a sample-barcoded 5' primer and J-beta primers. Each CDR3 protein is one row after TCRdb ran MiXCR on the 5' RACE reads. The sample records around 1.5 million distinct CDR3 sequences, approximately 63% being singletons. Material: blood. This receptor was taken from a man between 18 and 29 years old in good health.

The CDR3 DNA is TGCAGCGTTGAAGATGGCCTTCTAGCTTTCTTT. As protein: CSVEDGLLAFF. The rearrangement joins TRBV29-1 to TRBJ1-1; D gene uncertain. Trimming stripped 0 bases from V and 10 bases from J, with 9 bases between. CDR3 length: 11 amino acids. Per the germline V gene, CDR1 is SQVTM and CDR2 is ANQGSEA.